The T cell receptor beta chain under discussion was sequenced for a study of shared clonotypes between healthy human individuals. Sequencing was performed with immunoSEQ multiplex PCR; in TCRdb, only in-frame clones are kept and a portion is missing. The table records 550,000 to 600,000 clones, 95% to 98% of them present only once. V gave up 9 bases and J gave up 2 bases, with 12 bases separating them. Germline values: CDR1 SGHRS, CDR2 YFSETQ. The CDR3 has 13 residues. CD45RO-negative, CCR7-selected cells formed the naive CD8 fraction, which excluded terminally differentiated effector memory CD45RA+ cells.

The TCR originated in a man aged 30 to 45 in good health. The sample taken for sequencing was naive CD8+ T cells sorted from blood. The V and J genes are TRBV5-1 and TRBJ2-1; D gene uncertain. Here the CDR3 DNA reads TGCGCCATCCTATTGAAAACCTACAATGAGCAGTTCTTC. Its translation is CAILLKTYNEQFF.